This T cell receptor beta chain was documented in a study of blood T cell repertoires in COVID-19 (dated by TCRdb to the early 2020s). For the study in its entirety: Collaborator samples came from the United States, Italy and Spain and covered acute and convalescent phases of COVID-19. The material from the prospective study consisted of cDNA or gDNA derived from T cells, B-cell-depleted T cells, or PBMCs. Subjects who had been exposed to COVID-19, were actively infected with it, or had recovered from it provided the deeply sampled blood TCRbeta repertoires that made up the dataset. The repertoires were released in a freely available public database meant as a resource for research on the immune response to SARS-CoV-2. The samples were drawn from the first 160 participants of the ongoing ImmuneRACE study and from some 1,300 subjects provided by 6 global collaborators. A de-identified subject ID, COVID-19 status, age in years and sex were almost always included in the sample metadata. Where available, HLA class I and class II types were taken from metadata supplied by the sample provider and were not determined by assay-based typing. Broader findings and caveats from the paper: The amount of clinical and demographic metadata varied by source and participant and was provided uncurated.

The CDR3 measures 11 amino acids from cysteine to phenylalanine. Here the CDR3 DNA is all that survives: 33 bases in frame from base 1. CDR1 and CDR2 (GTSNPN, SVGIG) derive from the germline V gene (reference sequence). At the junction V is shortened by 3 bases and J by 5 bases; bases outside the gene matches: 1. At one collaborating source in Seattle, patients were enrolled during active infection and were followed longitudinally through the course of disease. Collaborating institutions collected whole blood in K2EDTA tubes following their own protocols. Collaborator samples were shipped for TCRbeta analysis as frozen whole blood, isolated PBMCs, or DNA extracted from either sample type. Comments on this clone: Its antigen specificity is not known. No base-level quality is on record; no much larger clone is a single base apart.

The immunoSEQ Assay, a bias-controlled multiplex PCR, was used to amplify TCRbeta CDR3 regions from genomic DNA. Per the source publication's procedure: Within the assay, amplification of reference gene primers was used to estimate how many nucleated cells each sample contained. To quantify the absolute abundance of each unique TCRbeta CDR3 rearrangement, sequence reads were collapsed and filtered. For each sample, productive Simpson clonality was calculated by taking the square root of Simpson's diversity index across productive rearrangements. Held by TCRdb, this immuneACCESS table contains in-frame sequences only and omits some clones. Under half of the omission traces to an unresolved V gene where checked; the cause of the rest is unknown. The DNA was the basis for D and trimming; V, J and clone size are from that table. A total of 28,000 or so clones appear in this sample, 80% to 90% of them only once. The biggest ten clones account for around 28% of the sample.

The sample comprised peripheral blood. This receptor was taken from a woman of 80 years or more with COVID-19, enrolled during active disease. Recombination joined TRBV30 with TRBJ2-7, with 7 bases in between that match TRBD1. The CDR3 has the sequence CAWSDRDEQYF. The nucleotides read TGTGCCTGGAGCGACAGGGACGAGCAGTACTTC.